This T cell receptor beta chain was documented in a study of T-cell reconstitution after alpha-beta-depleted transplantation in children. The TCRbeta library incorporated unique molecular identifiers. TCRdb re-analysed the PCR reads in MiXCR, keeping a single row per CDR3 protein. The table includes approximately 82,000 distinct CDR3 sequences, about 16% detected once. Study observations and caveats: About two months after transplant, alpha-beta T cells reportedly came from several hundred expanded graft clones.

With 6 bases removed from V and 7 bases from J, the gap between germline ends came to 18 bases. The CDR3 has 14 residues. Germline loops: CDR1 SGHVS, CDR2 FNYEAQ. This clonotype showed up just a few times. Its target is not known. This rearrangement joins TRBV7-6 to TRBJ1-1, with D perhaps TRBD1 (5 bases). The sequence was collected from a male patient aged 2-15 years who had a stem cell transplant for acute lymphoblastic leukemia, so the T cells may come from the graft donor. The sequences come from PBMCs, mostly from graft donor cells, collected 180 days after TCRalphabeta/CD19-depleted stem cell transplant. The CDR3 sequence is CASRRSGTVDEAFF. As DNA, the CDR3 is TGTGCCAGCAGACGTTCCGGGACGGTCGATGAAGCTTTCTTT. The full variable domain, its missing parts supplied by reference TRBV7-6 and TRBJ1-1, is GAGVSQSPRYKVTKRGQDVALRCDPISGHVSLYWYRQALGQGPEFLTYFNYEAQQDKSGLPNDRFSAERPEGSISTLTIQRTEQRDSAMYRCASRRSGTVDEAFFGQGTRLTVV.